Following are 29 T cell receptor beta chains from one sample sequenced in a study of shared clonotypes between healthy human individuals. Some clones are missing from TCRdb's copy, which holds only in-frame ones; the method was immunoSEQ multiplex PCR. The table lists millions of clones, 85% to 95% of them singletons. Positive CCR7 selection of CD45RO-negative cells yielded the naive CD8 cells, and terminally differentiated effector memory CD45RA+ cells were excluded. The sequenced material came from naive CD8+ T cells from PBMCs. These receptor sequences come from a man younger than 35 in good health. Some clones in this sample may be carry-over from other donors' samples.

This clone was found once. V and J are TRBV7-3 and TRBJ2-6; 7 nucleotides match TRBD1. The length of the CDR3 is 14 residues. Unmatched junction bases numbered 3, after V lost 8 bases and J lost 2 bases. Germline assignment: CDR1 SGHTA and CDR2 FQGTGA. The CDR3, as DNA: TGTGCCAGCCGACAGGGACCTGGGGCCAACGTCCTGACTTTC. It yields the protein CASRQGPGANVLTF.

The rearrangement uses TRBV6-5 and TRBJ2-5, with D tentatively TRBD1 (6 bases). V lost 4 bases, J lost 2 bases, and 14 bases lay in between. From germline, CDR1 is MNHEY and CDR2 SVGAGI. The CDR3 covers 15 residues. DNA for the CDR3: TGTGCCAGCAGTTCAACAGGGATTCGACAAGAGACCCAGTACTTC. Its protein is CASSSTGIRQETQYF.

The chain joins TRBV27 to TRBJ2-1; D unresolved. V was pared by 5 bases and J by 12 bases, with 23 bases between. The germline V gene encodes CDR1 MNHEY and CDR2 SMNVEV (reference sequence). The CDR3 contains 15 residues. This chain's CDR3 is CASSPPRFPPGGQFF. The CDR3 DNA reads as TGTGCCAGCAGTCCCCCCCGGTTCCCCCCCGGTGGGCAGTTCTTC.

The chain links TRBV5-4 to TRBJ1-2, with 7 nucleotides matching TRBD1. J lost 7 bases, V lost 0 bases, and 3 bases had no gene match. In germline, CDR1 is SGHNT, CDR2 YYREEE (reference sequence). This CDR3 is built from 13 residues. CDR3 bases: TGTGCCAGCAGCTTGGAGACAGGGTTTGGCTACACCTTC. This codes for CASSLETGFGYTF.

The rearrangement joins TRBV13 to TRBJ1-2; D call uncertain. Germline lookup yields CDR1 PRHDT and CDR2 FYEKMQ (reference sequence). Trimming left V 5 bases short and J 7 bases short, with 20 bases between. This CDR3 is built from 15 residues. CDR3 coding DNA: TGTGCCAGCAGCGCCGGGCCTAATAGGGAGGCTGGCTACACCTTC. This sequence encodes CASSAGPNREAGYTF.

The chain uses TRBV5-6 and TRBJ2-7; 7 nucleotides match TRBD1. The CDR3 sequence is 16 residues long. Unmatched junction bases numbered 10, after V lost 3 bases and J lost 1 base. CDR1 is SGHDT and CDR2 is YYEEEE in the germline V gene. CDR3 in amino acids: CASSWRQGGKSYEQYF. As DNA, the CDR3 is TGTGCCAGCAGCTGGAGACAGGGTGGTAAGTCCTACGAGCAGTACTTC.

This clone was recorded a few times. The chain employs TRBV19 and TRBJ1-1; possible D gene TRBD1, 6 bases. V was shortened by 1 base and J by 4 bases, with 16 bases between the two germline ends. The V gene's germline CDR1 is LNHDA and CDR2 SQIVND (reference sequence). The CDR3 extends over 16 amino acids. CDR3 residues: CASSIGRDTWSTEAFF. Written as DNA, the CDR3 is TGTGCCAGTAGTATAGGTAGGGACACCTGGTCCACTGAAGCTTTCTTT. The variable domain in full, completed from reference TRBV19 and TRBJ1-1, reads DGGITQSPKYLFRKEGQNVTLSCEQNLNHDAMYWYRQDPGQGLRLIYYSQIVNDFQKGDIAEGYSVSREKKESFPLTVTSAQKNPTAFYLCASSIGRDTWSTEAFFGQGTRLTVV.

This chain connects TRBV18 to TRBJ1-1, with TRBD1 as a possible D gene (5 bases). Trimming stripped 3 bases from V and 3 bases from J, with 17 bases between. There are 16 residues in the CDR3. The germline gives CDR1 KGHSH, CDR2 LQKENI. DNA of the CDR3: TGTGCCAGCTCACCCGGACCCGTGGGGGTGGACACTGAAGCTTTCTTT. This gives the protein CASSPGPVGVDTEAFF. Full variable domain (rest looked up from reference TRBV18 and TRBJ1-1): NAGVMQNPRHLVRRRGQEARLRCSPMKGHSHVYWYRQLPEEGLKFMVYLQKENIIDESGMPKERFSAEFPKEGPSILRIQQVVRGDSAAYFCASSPGPVGVDTEAFFGQGTRLTVV.

This chain uses TRBV7-8 with TRBJ2-5; tentatively, D is TRBD1 or TRBD2 (5 bases each). Germline-derived CDR1 and CDR2 are SGHVS and FQNEAQ. The CDR3 contains 18 residues. Trimming took 6 bases from V and 5 from J, leaving 28 bases between them. CDR3 coding DNA: TGTGCCAGCAGTTTACGCCGGGACGTTCCCCTTCAGGAGGAGACCCAGTACTTC. Encoded protein: CASSLRRDVPLQEETQYF.

V usage is TRBV4-2 and J usage is TRBJ2-7; 11 bases line up with TRBD1. V shed 5 bases, J shed 3 bases, and the junction held 3 bases outside the gene matches. The germline gives CDR1 LGHNA, CDR2 YNFKEQ. The CDR3 consists of 14 residues. The CDR3 is CASSGTGGLYEQYF. The DNA for the CDR3 is TGTGCCAGCAGCGGGACAGGGGGTCTCTACGAGCAGTACTTC.

V gene TRBV5-6 combines with J gene TRBJ2-3, with D perhaps matching TRBD1 (6 bases). Germline V gene sequence: CDR1 SGHDT, CDR2 YYEEEE. The length of the CDR3 is 16 residues. V was cut by 1 base and J by 8 bases, with 20 bases left in between. CDR3 amino acids: CASSLQWQGLQGTQYF. As DNA, the CDR3 is TGTGCCAGCAGCTTGCAGTGGCAGGGATTACAGGGTACGCAGTATTTT.

This clone was picked up one time. V is TRBV4-3 and J is TRBJ2-1, with TRBD2 identical over 9 bases. V lost 4 bases and J lost 1; bases outside the gene matches: 5. The CDR3 sequence is 16 residues long. Germline V gives CDR1 LGHNA, CDR2 YSLEER. The CDR3, as DNA: TGCGCCAGCAGCCCAAGCGGGAGGACATCCTACAATGAGCAGTTCTTC. This translates into CASSPSGRTSYNEQFF.

This chain joins TRBV27 and TRBJ2-7; D possibly corresponds to TRBD2 (5 bases). Between the trimmed V and J ends, which lost 2 bases and 9 bases, there was a span of 20 bases. The CDR3 is made up of 15 amino acids. CDR1 is MNHEY, CDR2 SMNVEV, per germline (reference sequence). The CDR3 DNA reads TGTGCCAGCAGTTTAGTCGCCGGCTCGACTAATGGGCAGTACTTC. Translation gives CASSLVAGSTNGQYF.

The rearrangement uses TRBV7-3 and TRBJ2-6; possible D gene TRBD1, 6 bases. Germline CDR1 reads SGHTA; CDR2 reads FQGTGA. The V gene lost 0 bases and the J gene lost 2 bases, with 8 bases spanning the gap. The CDR3 is 16 amino acids. The CDR3 region is CASSLTAGAGANVLTF. The CDR3 bases are TGTGCCAGCAGCTTAACCGCAGGGGCTGGGGCCAACGTCCTGACTTTC.

The V and J genes are TRBV29-1 and TRBJ1-1; no firm D call. CDR1 and CDR2 (germline): SQVTM, ANQGSEA. This CDR3 has 12 residues. Trimming took off 4 bases at V and 7 bases at J, with 13 bases between the two ends. CDR3 sequence reads: CSVVGHGSEAFF. The CDR3 nucleotides are TGCAGCGTTGTCGGGCACGGCAGTGAAGCTTTCTTT. The full variable domain, rest sourced from reference TRBV29-1 and TRBJ1-1, is SAVISQKPSRDICQRGTSLTIQCQVDSQVTMMFWYRQQPGQSLTLIATANQGSEATYESGFVIDKFPISRPNLTFSTLTVSNMSPEDSSIYLCSVVGHGSEAFFGQGTRLTVV.

A note on this clone: Other DNA sequences from this sample encode an identical CDR3 as well. V usage is TRBV9 and J usage is TRBJ2-1; TRBD1 matches at 9 bases. The V and J ends lost 4 bases and 2 bases, in that order; junction bases with no gene match: 4. Germline loops: CDR1 SGDLS, CDR2 YYNGEE. The length of the CDR3 is 15 residues. CDR3 residues: CASSPGTGTYNEQFF. As DNA, the CDR3 is TGTGCCAGCAGCCCCGGGACAGGGACCTACAATGAGCAGTTCTTC.

This chain uses TRBV6-5 with TRBJ1-1; 9 bases are shared with TRBD1. Germline V lookup: CDR1 MNHEY, CDR2 SVGAGI. CDR3 size: 15 residues. After removal of 2 bases from V and 1 base from J, the junction contained 2 bases not matched to a gene. The CDR3 protein is CASSYDRGANTEAFF. DNA for the CDR3: TGTGCCAGCAGTTACGACAGGGGGGCGAACACTGAAGCTTTCTTT.

This clone turned up a few times. V gene TRBV6-6 combines with J gene TRBJ1-1; D is possibly TRBD1 (6 bases). Germline CDR1 MNHNY, CDR2 SVGAGI (reference sequence). The CDR3 is made up of 13 amino acids. The CDR3 loop reads CAGRGGKATEAFF. Here the CDR3 DNA reads TGTGCAGGTAGGGGGGGAAAGGCCACTGAAGCTTTCTTT.

The gene calls are TRBV7-9 and TRBJ1-4; the D gene is possibly TRBD1 (5 bases). The CDR3 runs to 13 residues. CDR1 is SEHNR, CDR2 FQNEAQ, per germline (reference sequence). V lost 1 base and J 13 bases, leaving 13 bases between the germline ends. The CDR3 coding sequence is TGTGCCAGCAGCTTAGTGGGTTCCGGGGGACTGTTTTTT. Amino acid sequence: CASSLVGSGGLFF.

In the case of this clone: This same CDR3 is encoded by further DNA sequences in the sample. This rearrangement joins TRBV4-1 to TRBJ2-5; TRBD1 agrees at 7 bases. The germline gives CDR1 MGHRA, CDR2 YSYEKL. The CDR3 length is 13 residues. Trimming took 4 bases from V and 5 from J; bases not matched to a gene: 4. The CDR3 loop reads CASSPDREETQYF. The CDR3 DNA is TGCGCCAGCAGCCCTGACAGGGAGGAGACCCAGTACTTC.

This chain connects TRBV6-5 to TRBJ2-7, with 15 bases aligning to TRBD2. In germline, CDR1 is MNHEY, CDR2 SVGAGI. The V gene end was trimmed by 6 bases and the J gene end by 5 bases; junction bases not matched to a gene: 5. This CDR3 has 15 amino acids. CDR3 residues: CASREGLAGGHEQYF. In nucleotides, the CDR3 is TGTGCCAGCAGAGAGGGACTAGCGGGAGGTCACGAGCAGTACTTC.

This chain joins TRBV7-9 and TRBJ2-2, with a tentative D call TRBD1 (5 bases). Germline V gene data show CDR1 as SEHNR and CDR2 as FQNEAQ (reference sequence). V shed 1 base and J shed 0 bases, with 18 bases lying between them. The CDR3 loop spans 19 amino acids. DNA for the CDR3: TGTGCCAGCAGCTTAGACTCTTCAGGGATAACACCGAACACCGGGGAGCTGTTTTTT. This sequence encodes CASSLDSSGITPNTGELFF.

The V gene is TRBV15, the J gene TRBJ1-2; D perhaps matches TRBD1 (6 bases). The germline V gene has CDR1 LNHNV and CDR2 YYDKDF (reference sequence). V was trimmed by 5 bases and J by 4 bases, leaving 14 bases between them. CDR3 length: 14 amino acids. The CDR3 region has the DNA TGTGCCACCAGCCCCCGGACAGACCCCTATGGCTACACCTTC. Translation: CATSPRTDPYGYTF.

This chain links TRBV11-2 with TRBJ2-5; 11 nucleotides match TRBD1. The CDR3 loop spans 16 amino acids. V was pared by 1 base and J by 2 bases, with 3 bases of the junction left unmatched. Germline V gene lookup returns CDR1 SGHAT and CDR2 FQNNGV. The DNA of the CDR3 is TGTGCCAGCAGCTTAGGGACAGGGGGCCAGCAAGAGACCCAGTACTTC. It codes for CASSLGTGGQQETQYF.

A remark on this clone: Other DNA variants within this sample encode the same CDR3. V gene TRBV27 combines with J gene TRBJ2-1, with D perhaps TRBD2 (6 bases). Germline lookup yields CDR1 MNHEY and CDR2 SMNVEV (reference sequence). CDR3 size: 14 residues. The V end was cut by 2 bases, the J end by 7 bases, with 12 bases between. The CDR3 reads CASSLRTGVNEQFF. The CDR3 bases are TGTGCCAGCAGTTTACGGACGGGGGTAAATGAGCAGTTCTTC.

The chain combines TRBV2 with TRBJ2-7, with a possible D match to TRBD1 (7 bases). The CDR3 extends over 14 amino acids. V lost 7 bases to trimming and J lost 4 bases, with 17 bases between them. The V gene's germline CDR1 is SNHLY and CDR2 FYNNEI. DNA of the CDR3: TGTGCCAGCACTAAGGGGGCAGGGGGGTACGAGCAGTACTTC. Translating it yields CASTKGAGGYEQYF.

In this sample, this clone turned up once. This rearrangement joins TRBV16 to TRBJ1-2; D may be TRBD1 (6 bases). The CDR3 extends over 14 amino acids. Per the germline V gene, CDR1 is KGHSY and CDR2 is FQNENV. V was shortened by 5 bases and J by 5 bases, with 15 bases between the two germline ends. As DNA, the CDR3 is TGTGCCAGCAGCTCCCGACAGGAAATTTATGGCTACACCTTC. Encoded protein: CASSSRQEIYGYTF. The full variable domain, rest sourced from reference TRBV16 and TRBJ1-2, is GEEVAQTPKHLVRGEGQKAKLYCAPIKGHSYVFWYQQVLKNEFKFLISFQNENVFDETGMPKERFSAKCLPNSPCSLEIQATKLEDSAVYFCASSSRQEIYGYTFGSGTRLTVV.

This chain joins TRBV7-8 and TRBJ1-1; maybe TRBD1 (5 bases). V was trimmed by 6 bases and J by 6 bases, leaving 14 bases between them. Germline V gives CDR1 SGHVS, CDR2 FQNEAQ. The CDR3 is made up of 13 amino acids. CDR3 coding DNA: TGTGCCAGCAGGGGACTGATCTACGCTGAAGCTTTCTTT. Translated: CASRGLIYAEAFF.

Worth noting for this clone: Other DNA sequences within the sample encode an identical CDR3. The chain couples TRBV7-9 to TRBJ2-1; weak D call: TRBD1 (5 bases). The CDR3 is 13 amino acids. With 5 bases removed from V and 7 bases from J, the gap between germline ends came to 12 bases. Per the germline V gene, CDR1 is SEHNR and CDR2 is FQNEAQ (reference sequence). DNA of the CDR3: TGTGCCAGCAGCCTGGGGCCGAGGAATGAGCAGTTCTTC. Its protein is CASSLGPRNEQFF.